This is a list of T cell receptor beta chains from one sample in a study of T cells in tumors after PD-1 blockade. Sequencing used immunoSEQ multiplex PCR; TCRdb keeps in-frame clones, though not all of them. This table has about 60,000 clones, around 74% appearing once. Sequenced here: PBMCs, sampled after anti-PD-1 treatment. The receptors were sampled from a human donor with basal cell carcinoma. The CDR3 runs from the conserved cysteine through the conserved F or W. A D gene is named only where the DNA matches it firmly. Size is stated for part of the rows, as once, few or many counts, or as a class when the clone is expanded.

J	V	D	size	DNA	CDR3
TRBJ2-1	TRBV2	TRBD2	few	TGTGCCAGCAGAGGTGGGACTAGACCATACAATGAGCAGTTCTTC	CASRGGTRPYNEQFF
TRBJ2-3	TRBV4-1	-	-	TGCGCCAGCAGCGGAGGACTACGAGGCACAGATACGCAGTATTTT	CASSGGLRGTDTQYF
TRBJ2-7	TRBV28	-	few	TGTGCCAGCAGTCTCCCAAGCCGGTCCTCCTACGAGCAGTACTTC	CASSLPSRSSYEQYF
TRBJ2-7	TRBV7-2	-	-	TGTGCCAGCAGCTTAGCGGGGGGACTCTACGAGCAGTACTTC	CASSLAGGLYEQYF
TRBJ2-7	TRBV29-1	-	-	TGCAGCGGAAGACAGTTAACTAGCTCCTACGAGCAGTACTTC	CSGRQLTSSYEQYF
TRBJ1-1	TRBV28	-	-	TGTGCCAGCAGGCTCCTTAACACTGAAGCTTTCTTT	CASRLLNTEAFF
TRBJ2-3	TRBV27	TRBD2	-	TGTGCCAGCAGTGGTCGGGGGGGCACAGATACGCAGTATTTT	CASSGRGGTDTQYF
TRBJ2-5	TRBV27	TRBD2	-	TGTGCCAGCAGTTTTTGGGGGGGTCAAGAGACCCAGTACTTC	CASSFWGGQETQYF
TRBJ2-7	TRBV7-2	TRBD1	-	TGTGCCAGCAAGACGGGACAGGCTTACTACGAGCAGTACTTC	CASKTGQAYYEQYF
TRBJ2-7	TRBV6-1	-	-	TGTGCCAGCAGTGATGCCCTAAGTCGGGTTGTCCTCTACGAGCAGTACTTC	CASSDALSRVVLYEQYF
TRBJ2-2	TRBV4-1	TRBD1	-	TGCGCCAGCAGCCAAGGGGACAGGAACACCGGGGAGCTGTTTTTT	CASSQGDRNTGELFF
TRBJ2-5	TRBV6-2/TRBV6-3	TRBD2	-	TGTGCCAGCAGTTACACTAGCGGGGGGGCCGAGACCCAGTACTTC	CASSYTSGGAETQYF
TRBJ2-5	TRBV11-2	-	once	TGTGCCAGCAGCCCGACGACAGTCCAAGAGACCCAGTACTTC	CASSPTTVQETQYF
TRBJ2-3	TRBV4-1	TRBD2	-	TGCGCCAGCAGCCAAAGGAGCGGGGGGGCATCAGATACGCAGTATTTT	CASSQRSGGASDTQYF
TRBJ2-1	TRBV4-1	-	-	TGCGCCAGCAGCCAAGACAGGGGACCCTACAATGAGCAGTTCTTC	CASSQDRGPYNEQFF
TRBJ2-2	TRBV20-1	-	-	TGCAGTGCTAGTTTTATAAGTCAGGGAGAGATCACCGGGGAGCTGTTTTTT	CSASFISQGEITGELFF
TRBJ1-6	TRBV3-1/TRBV3-2	-	-	TGTGCCAGCAGTGCCGGACACCTTAATTCACCCCTCCACTTT	CASSAGHLNSPLHF
TRBJ2-3	TRBV10-2	-	-	TGCGCCAGCATTGAGGGGGGGCTCTCAGATACGCAGTATTTT	CASIEGGLSDTQYF
TRBJ1-1	TRBV12-3/TRBV12-4	-	-	TGTGCCAGCACCGTGACAGTGAACACTGAAGCTTTCTTT	CASTVTVNTEAFF
TRBJ2-2	TRBV2	-	-	TGTGCCAGCAGACGACCTACCGGGGAGCTGTTTTTT	CASRRPTGELFF
TRBJ2-3	TRBV5-4	TRBD2	-	TGTGCCAGCAGCTCTAGCGGGGACAAGGGCACAGATACGCAGTATTTT	CASSSSGDKGTDTQYF
TRBJ1-2	TRBV6-5	-	-	TGTGCCAGCAGTAAATTCGGTGGCTACACCTTC	CASSKFGGYTF
TRBJ2-1	TRBV5-6	-	-	TGTGCCAGCAGCCGAAGGGGGTATGAGCAGTTCTTC	CASSRRGYEQFF
TRBJ2-3	TRBV3-1/TRBV3-2	TRBD2	once	TGTGCCAGCAGCCAACGACTAGCGGGGGGTGCAGATACGCAGTATTTT	CASSQRLAGGADTQYF
TRBJ2-1	TRBV30	TRBD2	-	TGTGGGGAGGGACTGAGCTCCTACAATGAGCAGTTCTTC	CGEGLSSYNEQFF
TRBJ2-3	TRBV6-4	TRBD2	-	TGTGCCAGCAACGGACTAGTACCCAACACAGATACGCAGTATTTT	CASNGLVPNTDTQYF
TRBJ2-2	TRBV2	TRBD2	-	TGTGCCAGCACGAGCGGGGGGGTGAGCACCGGGGAGCTGTTTTTT	CASTSGGVSTGELFF
TRBJ1-4	TRBV28	-	-	TGTGCCAGCAGTTTAATTATGGAAGAAAAACTGTTTTTT	CASSLIMEEKLFF
TRBJ2-2	TRBV6-5	-	-	TGTGCCAGCAGTTTGCAGGGGCTGCACACCGGGGAGCTGTTTTTT	CASSLQGLHTGELFF
TRBJ2-1	TRBV30	-	-	TGTGCCTGGAGGGGTACGCGGGGGCGAAATGAGCAGTTCTTC	CAWRGTRGRNEQFF
TRBJ1-5	TRBV28	-	-	TGTGCCAGCAGTTTAAGATCGGGAGGCAGCAATCAGCCCCAGCATTTT	CASSLRSGGSNQPQHF
TRBJ1-5	TRBV19	-	-	TGTGCCAGTAGTACTCGACAGGCAGCGGGTCAGCCCCAGCATTTT	CASSTRQAAGQPQHF
TRBJ1-5	TRBV6-5	TRBD1	once	TGTGCCAGCAGGAGGGGGACAGTCGCCGAACTTCCCCAGCATTTT	CASRRGTVAELPQHF
TRBJ2-2	TRBV3-1/TRBV3-2	-	-	TGTGCCAGCACCCTCGGTCCCGGGGAGCTGTTTTTT	CASTLGPGELFF
TRBJ2-2	TRBV6-5	TRBD1	-	TGTGCCAGCAGTTACTCGGGACAGGCGACCGGGGAGCTGTTTTTT	CASSYSGQATGELFF
TRBJ1-2	TRBV18	TRBD1	once	TGTGCCAGCTCACTTGGACAGGGGGACCTTAATGGCTACACCTTC	CASSLGQGDLNGYTF
TRBJ2-7	TRBV19	TRBD2	-	TGTGCCAGTAGTATACCGCTCGGGGGAGGGACTAGAGGCTACGAGCAGTACTTC	CASSIPLGGGTRGYEQYF
TRBJ2-6	TRBV11-3	-	-	TGTGCCAGCAGCTTAGACAAGTACCTCTTCGGTGGGGCCAACGTCCTGACTTTC	CASSLDKYLFGGANVLTF
TRBJ1-5	TRBV28	-	few	TGTGCCAGCAGTCCTCGACAGGGCAATCAGCCCCAGCATTTT	CASSPRQGNQPQHF
TRBJ2-5	TRBV3-1/TRBV3-2	-	few	TGTGCCAGCAGCCGTACCTTTCTCCCCGGAGGACATCTATCCCAAGAGACCCAGTACTTC	CASSRTFLPGGHLSQETQYF
TRBJ2-2	TRBV29-1	-	-	TGCAGCGTCATCTCCGAGGCCGGGGAGCTGTTTTTT	CSVISEAGELFF
TRBJ1-4	TRBV7-9	TRBD1	few	TGTGCCAGCAGCTCGACAGGGGGTGGCGAAAAACTGTTTTTT	CASSSTGGGEKLFF
TRBJ1-1	TRBV14	-	-	TGTGCCAGCAGCCTAAATCAAATCAGGGGAAAGAACACTGAAGCTTTCTTT	CASSLNQIRGKNTEAFF
TRBJ1-1	TRBV23-1	-	-	TGCGCCAGCAGCCCCAATTTTTTTGGGGGGCCCCCTGAAGCTTTCTTT	CASSPNFFGGPPEAFF
TRBJ1-4	TRBV7-9	-	once	TGTGCCAGCAGCTCACTGATAGAGATTGAAAAACTGTTTTTT	CASSSLIEIEKLFF
TRBJ1-5	TRBV7-9	-	few	TGTGCCAGCAGCTTATCTAGGGATAGCAATCAGCCCCAGCATTTT	CASSLSRDSNQPQHF
TRBJ1-3	TRBV30	-	-	TGTGCCTGGGATGGGGTGGGGCAGTTTTCTGGAAACACCATATATTTT	CAWDGVGQFSGNTIYF
TRBJ1-6	TRBV9	-	-	TGTGCCAGCAGCCCCCAGGGGACCTTTTTCTCACCCCTCCACTTT	CASSPQGTFFSPLHF
TRBJ2-5	TRBV7-2	TRBD2	-	TGTGCCAGCAGCCAACCTAGCGGGGGGGCCGTGAAGACCCAGTACTTC	CASSQPSGGAVKTQYF
TRBJ2-7	TRBV29-1	TRBD1	-	TGCAGCGTTGAGGGGTCACAGGGGGCTCCCTACGAGCAGTACTTC	CSVEGSQGAPYEQYF
TRBJ1-1	TRBV18	TRBD1	-	TGTGCCAGCGCGTCCGGGACAGGGATGAACACTGAAGCTTTCTTT	CASASGTGMNTEAFF
TRBJ2-1	TRBV7-7	-	-	TGTGCTAGCAGCTCAGGGGTGGGAAATGAGCAGTTCTTC	CASSSGVGNEQFF
TRBJ1-2	TRBV7-9	TRBD1	-	TGTGCCAGCAGCTTAGAGGGGGACAGGGTGTCTGGCTACACCTTC	CASSLEGDRVSGYTF
TRBJ1-3	TRBV3-1/TRBV3-2	TRBD1	few	TGTGCCAGCAGCCAACAATGGACAGGGCTTGACACCATATATTTT	CASSQQWTGLDTIYF
TRBJ1-1	TRBV10-3	-	-	TGTGCCATCAGTGTCGGGTCCGGGAGGGAAGCTTTCTTT	CAISVGSGREAFF